This T cell receptor (beta chain) was sequenced for a study of blood T cell repertoires in COVID-19. Whole-study context: PBMCs, B-cell-depleted T cells, or T cells were the source of the cDNA or gDNA that made up the material.

Authors' processing steps: Nucleated cell number was recorded as an estimate derived from reference gene primer amplification. Here immunoSEQ multiplex PCR was the method, and the copy in TCRdb shows in-frame clones only, minus some. Clone size and the V and J calls come from that table; the DNA yielded D and trimming. The data show roughly 260,000 clones, about four fifths seen once. Losses at the gene ends were 5 bases for V and 5 bases for J; bases not matched to a gene: 8. Germline V CDR1 and CDR2: MNHEY, SVGAGI. This CDR3 region has 14 residues. The sequencing input was peripheral blood. The TCR sequence derives from a woman aged 70 to 79 with acute or convalescent COVID-19. The J gene is TRBJ1-2, the V gene TRBV6-5; 7 bases line up with TRBD1. The CDR3 DNA follows: TGTGCCAGCAGTACGTCCTCGGGACAGTATGGCTACACCTTC. Translating gives CASSTSSGQYGYTF.